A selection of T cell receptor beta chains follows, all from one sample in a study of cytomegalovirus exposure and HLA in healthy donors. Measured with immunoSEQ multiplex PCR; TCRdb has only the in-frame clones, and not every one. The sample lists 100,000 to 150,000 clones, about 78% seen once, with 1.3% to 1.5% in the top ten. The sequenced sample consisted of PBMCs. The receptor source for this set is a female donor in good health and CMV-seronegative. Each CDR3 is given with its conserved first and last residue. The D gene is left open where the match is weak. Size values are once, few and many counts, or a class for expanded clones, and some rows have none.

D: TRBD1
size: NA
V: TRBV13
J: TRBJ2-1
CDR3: CASSSTGGNEQFF
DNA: TGTGCCAGCAGCTCGACAGGGGGCAATGAGCAGTTCTTC

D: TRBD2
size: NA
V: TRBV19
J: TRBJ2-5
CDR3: CASRRTGGKETQYF
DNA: TGTGCCAGTAGGAGGACGGGGGGTAAGGAGACCCAGTACTTC

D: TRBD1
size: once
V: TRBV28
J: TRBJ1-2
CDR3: CASSSGTGFGYTF
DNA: TGTGCCAGCAGTTCCGGGACAGGGTTCGGCTACACCTTC

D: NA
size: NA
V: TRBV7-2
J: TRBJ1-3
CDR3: CASSSSGRGTHF
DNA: TGTGCCAGCAGCTCCAGCGGGAGGGGCACCCATTTT

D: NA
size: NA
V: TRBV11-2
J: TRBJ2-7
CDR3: CASSLAGAPYYEQYF
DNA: TGTGCCAGCAGCTTAGCGGGAGCCCCGTACTACGAGCAGTACTTC

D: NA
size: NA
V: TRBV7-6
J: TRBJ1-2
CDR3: CASSRSPDSNYGYTF
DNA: TGTGCCAGCAGCCGTTCACCGGACTCTAACTATGGCTACACCTTC

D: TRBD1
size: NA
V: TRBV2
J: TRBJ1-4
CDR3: CASRDRGLEKLFF
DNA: TGTGCCAGCAGGGACAGGGGGCTTGAAAAACTGTTTTTT

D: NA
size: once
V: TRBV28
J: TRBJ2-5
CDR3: CASSPGGVQGPGETQYF
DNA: TGTGCCAGCAGTCCCGGGGGGGTACAGGGGCCGGGAGAGACCCAGTACTTC

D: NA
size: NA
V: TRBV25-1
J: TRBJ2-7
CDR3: CASSEEKRDNVNEQYF
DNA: TGTGCCAGCAGTGAAGAAAAGCGGGACAATGTGAACGAGCAGTACTTC

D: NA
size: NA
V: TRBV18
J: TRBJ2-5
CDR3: CASSPLDGGRETQYF
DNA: TGTGCCAGCTCACCACTCGACGGGGGGCGAGAGACCCAGTACTTC

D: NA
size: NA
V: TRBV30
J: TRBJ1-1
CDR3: CAWSVPSPGNTEAFF
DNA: TGTGCCTGGAGTGTCCCCTCCCCCGGGAACACTGAAGCTTTCTTT

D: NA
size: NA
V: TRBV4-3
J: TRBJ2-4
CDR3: CASSQGDTAGPNIQYF
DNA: TGCGCCAGCAGCCAAGGGGACACGGCCGGGCCTAACATTCAGTACTTC

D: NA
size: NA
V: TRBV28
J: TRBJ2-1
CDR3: CASRLAKGDSSYNEQFF
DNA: TGTGCCAGTAGACTAGCGAAGGGGGACAGCTCCTACAATGAGCAGTTCTTC

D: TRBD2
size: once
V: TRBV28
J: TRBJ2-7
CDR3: CASSRTSDSYEQYF
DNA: TGTGCCAGCAGCCGGACTAGCGACTCCTACGAGCAGTACTTC

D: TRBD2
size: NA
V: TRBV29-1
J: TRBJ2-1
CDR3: CSVPLAGGSYNEQFF
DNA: TGCAGCGTACCACTAGCGGGAGGCTCCTACAATGAGCAGTTCTTC

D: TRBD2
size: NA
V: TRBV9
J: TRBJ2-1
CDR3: CASGLAGVEQFF
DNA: TGTGCCAGCGGACTAGCGGGAGTAGAGCAGTTCTTC

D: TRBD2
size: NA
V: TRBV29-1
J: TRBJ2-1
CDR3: CSAAGLAGVFGQFF
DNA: TGCAGCGCCGCGGGACTAGCGGGAGTTTTTGGGCAGTTCTTC

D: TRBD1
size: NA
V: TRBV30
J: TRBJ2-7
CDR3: CAWRLQGYEQYF
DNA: TGTGCCTGGAGACTACAGGGGTACGAGCAGTACTTC

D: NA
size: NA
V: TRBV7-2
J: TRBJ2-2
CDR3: CASSLSPRGAGAGGELFF
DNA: TGTGCCAGCAGCTTAAGCCCACGGGGAGCCGGGGCGGGGGGGGAGCTGTTTTTT

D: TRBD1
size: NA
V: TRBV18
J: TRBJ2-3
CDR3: CASQGQGIDTQYF
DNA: TGTGCCAGCCAAGGACAGGGGATCGATACGCAGTATTTT

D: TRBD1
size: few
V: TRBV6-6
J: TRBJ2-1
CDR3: CASTDRGSYNEQFF
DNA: TGTGCCAGCACCGACAGGGGGTCCTACAATGAGCAGTTCTTC

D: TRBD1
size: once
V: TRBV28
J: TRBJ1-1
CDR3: CASRTGQANTEAFF
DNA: TGTGCCAGCAGGACCGGACAGGCGAACACTGAAGCTTTCTTT

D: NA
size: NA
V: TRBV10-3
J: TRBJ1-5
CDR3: CAISGEVDRGGQPQHF
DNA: TGTGCCATCAGTGGAGAGGTGGACCGAGGGGGTCAGCCCCAGCATTTT

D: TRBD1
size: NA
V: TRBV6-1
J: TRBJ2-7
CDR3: CASSEGVVVQGESYEQYF
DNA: TGTGCCAGCAGTGAGGGTGTCGTGGTACAGGGGGAATCCTACGAGCAGTACTTC

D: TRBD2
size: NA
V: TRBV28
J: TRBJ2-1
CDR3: CASSLAGGSYNEQFF
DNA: TGTGCCAGCAGTTTAGCGGGAGGGTCCTACAATGAGCAGTTCTTC

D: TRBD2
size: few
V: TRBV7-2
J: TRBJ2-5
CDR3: CASTLAGGLQETQYF
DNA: TGTGCCAGCACCTTAGCGGGAGGCTTACAAGAGACCCAGTACTTC

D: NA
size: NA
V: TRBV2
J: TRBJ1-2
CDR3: CASSERANYGYTF
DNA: TGTGCCAGCAGTGAACGCGCAAACTATGGCTACACCTTC

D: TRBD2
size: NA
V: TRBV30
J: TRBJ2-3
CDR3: CAWSGAGGPDTQYF
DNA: TGTGCCTGGAGTGGTGCGGGAGGGCCCGATACGCAGTATTTT

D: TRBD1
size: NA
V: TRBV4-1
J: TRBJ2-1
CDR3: CASSQVGQLNNEQFF
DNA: TGCGCCAGCAGCCAAGTGGGACAGTTGAACAATGAGCAGTTCTTC

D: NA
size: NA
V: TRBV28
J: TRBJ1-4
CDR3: CASSETGLVKLFF
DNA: TGTGCCAGCAGTGAAACAGGGCTGGTTAAACTGTTTTTT

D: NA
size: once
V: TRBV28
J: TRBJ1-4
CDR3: CASINPGRGKYEKLFF
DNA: TGTGCCAGCATTAACCCCGGCCGGGGAAAGTATGAAAAACTGTTTTTT

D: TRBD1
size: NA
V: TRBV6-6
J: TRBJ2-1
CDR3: CASSYSTGIVEQFF
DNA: TGTGCCAGCAGTTACTCGACAGGGATTGTTGAGCAGTTCTTC

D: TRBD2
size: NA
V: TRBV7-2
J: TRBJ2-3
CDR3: CASSFASGRADTQYF
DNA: TGTGCCAGCAGCTTCGCCAGCGGGAGAGCGGATACGCAGTATTTT

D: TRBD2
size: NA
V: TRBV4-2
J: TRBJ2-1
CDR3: CASSQASGRYNEQFF
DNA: TGTGCCAGCAGCCAGGCTAGCGGGAGGTACAATGAGCAGTTCTTC

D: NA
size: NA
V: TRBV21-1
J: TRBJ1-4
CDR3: CASSITGTCNEKLFF
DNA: TGTGCCAGCAGCATTACCGGGACATGCAATGAAAAACTGTTTTTT

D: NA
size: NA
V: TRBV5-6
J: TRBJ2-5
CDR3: CASSLSLVYQETQYF
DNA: TGTGCCAGCAGCTTATCTTTAGTGTACCAAGAGACCCAGTACTTC

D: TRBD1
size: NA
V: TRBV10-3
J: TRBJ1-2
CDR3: CAISVRDSAPYGYTF
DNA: TGTGCCATCAGTGTCCGGGACAGCGCGCCCTATGGCTACACCTTC

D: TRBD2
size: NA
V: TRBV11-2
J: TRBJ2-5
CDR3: CARWPILACKETQYF
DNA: TGTGCCAGATGGCCTATACTAGCGTGCAAGGAGACCCAGTACTTC

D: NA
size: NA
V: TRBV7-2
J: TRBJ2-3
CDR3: CASSLVGDTQYF
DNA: TGTGCCAGCAGCTTAGTCGGAGATACGCAGTATTTT

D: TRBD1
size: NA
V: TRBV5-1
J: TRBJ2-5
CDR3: CASRFSGGSETQYF
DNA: TGCGCCAGCAGATTCTCAGGGGGATCCGAGACCCAGTACTTC

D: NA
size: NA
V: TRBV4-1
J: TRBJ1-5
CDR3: CASSQQLIVRTVSNQPQHF
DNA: TGCGCCAGCAGCCAGCAGCTGATCGTAAGGACAGTTAGCAATCAGCCCCAGCATTTT

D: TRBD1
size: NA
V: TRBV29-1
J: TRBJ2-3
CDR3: CSAATGVTDTQYF
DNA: TGCAGCGCCGCCACAGGGGTCACAGATACGCAGTATTTT